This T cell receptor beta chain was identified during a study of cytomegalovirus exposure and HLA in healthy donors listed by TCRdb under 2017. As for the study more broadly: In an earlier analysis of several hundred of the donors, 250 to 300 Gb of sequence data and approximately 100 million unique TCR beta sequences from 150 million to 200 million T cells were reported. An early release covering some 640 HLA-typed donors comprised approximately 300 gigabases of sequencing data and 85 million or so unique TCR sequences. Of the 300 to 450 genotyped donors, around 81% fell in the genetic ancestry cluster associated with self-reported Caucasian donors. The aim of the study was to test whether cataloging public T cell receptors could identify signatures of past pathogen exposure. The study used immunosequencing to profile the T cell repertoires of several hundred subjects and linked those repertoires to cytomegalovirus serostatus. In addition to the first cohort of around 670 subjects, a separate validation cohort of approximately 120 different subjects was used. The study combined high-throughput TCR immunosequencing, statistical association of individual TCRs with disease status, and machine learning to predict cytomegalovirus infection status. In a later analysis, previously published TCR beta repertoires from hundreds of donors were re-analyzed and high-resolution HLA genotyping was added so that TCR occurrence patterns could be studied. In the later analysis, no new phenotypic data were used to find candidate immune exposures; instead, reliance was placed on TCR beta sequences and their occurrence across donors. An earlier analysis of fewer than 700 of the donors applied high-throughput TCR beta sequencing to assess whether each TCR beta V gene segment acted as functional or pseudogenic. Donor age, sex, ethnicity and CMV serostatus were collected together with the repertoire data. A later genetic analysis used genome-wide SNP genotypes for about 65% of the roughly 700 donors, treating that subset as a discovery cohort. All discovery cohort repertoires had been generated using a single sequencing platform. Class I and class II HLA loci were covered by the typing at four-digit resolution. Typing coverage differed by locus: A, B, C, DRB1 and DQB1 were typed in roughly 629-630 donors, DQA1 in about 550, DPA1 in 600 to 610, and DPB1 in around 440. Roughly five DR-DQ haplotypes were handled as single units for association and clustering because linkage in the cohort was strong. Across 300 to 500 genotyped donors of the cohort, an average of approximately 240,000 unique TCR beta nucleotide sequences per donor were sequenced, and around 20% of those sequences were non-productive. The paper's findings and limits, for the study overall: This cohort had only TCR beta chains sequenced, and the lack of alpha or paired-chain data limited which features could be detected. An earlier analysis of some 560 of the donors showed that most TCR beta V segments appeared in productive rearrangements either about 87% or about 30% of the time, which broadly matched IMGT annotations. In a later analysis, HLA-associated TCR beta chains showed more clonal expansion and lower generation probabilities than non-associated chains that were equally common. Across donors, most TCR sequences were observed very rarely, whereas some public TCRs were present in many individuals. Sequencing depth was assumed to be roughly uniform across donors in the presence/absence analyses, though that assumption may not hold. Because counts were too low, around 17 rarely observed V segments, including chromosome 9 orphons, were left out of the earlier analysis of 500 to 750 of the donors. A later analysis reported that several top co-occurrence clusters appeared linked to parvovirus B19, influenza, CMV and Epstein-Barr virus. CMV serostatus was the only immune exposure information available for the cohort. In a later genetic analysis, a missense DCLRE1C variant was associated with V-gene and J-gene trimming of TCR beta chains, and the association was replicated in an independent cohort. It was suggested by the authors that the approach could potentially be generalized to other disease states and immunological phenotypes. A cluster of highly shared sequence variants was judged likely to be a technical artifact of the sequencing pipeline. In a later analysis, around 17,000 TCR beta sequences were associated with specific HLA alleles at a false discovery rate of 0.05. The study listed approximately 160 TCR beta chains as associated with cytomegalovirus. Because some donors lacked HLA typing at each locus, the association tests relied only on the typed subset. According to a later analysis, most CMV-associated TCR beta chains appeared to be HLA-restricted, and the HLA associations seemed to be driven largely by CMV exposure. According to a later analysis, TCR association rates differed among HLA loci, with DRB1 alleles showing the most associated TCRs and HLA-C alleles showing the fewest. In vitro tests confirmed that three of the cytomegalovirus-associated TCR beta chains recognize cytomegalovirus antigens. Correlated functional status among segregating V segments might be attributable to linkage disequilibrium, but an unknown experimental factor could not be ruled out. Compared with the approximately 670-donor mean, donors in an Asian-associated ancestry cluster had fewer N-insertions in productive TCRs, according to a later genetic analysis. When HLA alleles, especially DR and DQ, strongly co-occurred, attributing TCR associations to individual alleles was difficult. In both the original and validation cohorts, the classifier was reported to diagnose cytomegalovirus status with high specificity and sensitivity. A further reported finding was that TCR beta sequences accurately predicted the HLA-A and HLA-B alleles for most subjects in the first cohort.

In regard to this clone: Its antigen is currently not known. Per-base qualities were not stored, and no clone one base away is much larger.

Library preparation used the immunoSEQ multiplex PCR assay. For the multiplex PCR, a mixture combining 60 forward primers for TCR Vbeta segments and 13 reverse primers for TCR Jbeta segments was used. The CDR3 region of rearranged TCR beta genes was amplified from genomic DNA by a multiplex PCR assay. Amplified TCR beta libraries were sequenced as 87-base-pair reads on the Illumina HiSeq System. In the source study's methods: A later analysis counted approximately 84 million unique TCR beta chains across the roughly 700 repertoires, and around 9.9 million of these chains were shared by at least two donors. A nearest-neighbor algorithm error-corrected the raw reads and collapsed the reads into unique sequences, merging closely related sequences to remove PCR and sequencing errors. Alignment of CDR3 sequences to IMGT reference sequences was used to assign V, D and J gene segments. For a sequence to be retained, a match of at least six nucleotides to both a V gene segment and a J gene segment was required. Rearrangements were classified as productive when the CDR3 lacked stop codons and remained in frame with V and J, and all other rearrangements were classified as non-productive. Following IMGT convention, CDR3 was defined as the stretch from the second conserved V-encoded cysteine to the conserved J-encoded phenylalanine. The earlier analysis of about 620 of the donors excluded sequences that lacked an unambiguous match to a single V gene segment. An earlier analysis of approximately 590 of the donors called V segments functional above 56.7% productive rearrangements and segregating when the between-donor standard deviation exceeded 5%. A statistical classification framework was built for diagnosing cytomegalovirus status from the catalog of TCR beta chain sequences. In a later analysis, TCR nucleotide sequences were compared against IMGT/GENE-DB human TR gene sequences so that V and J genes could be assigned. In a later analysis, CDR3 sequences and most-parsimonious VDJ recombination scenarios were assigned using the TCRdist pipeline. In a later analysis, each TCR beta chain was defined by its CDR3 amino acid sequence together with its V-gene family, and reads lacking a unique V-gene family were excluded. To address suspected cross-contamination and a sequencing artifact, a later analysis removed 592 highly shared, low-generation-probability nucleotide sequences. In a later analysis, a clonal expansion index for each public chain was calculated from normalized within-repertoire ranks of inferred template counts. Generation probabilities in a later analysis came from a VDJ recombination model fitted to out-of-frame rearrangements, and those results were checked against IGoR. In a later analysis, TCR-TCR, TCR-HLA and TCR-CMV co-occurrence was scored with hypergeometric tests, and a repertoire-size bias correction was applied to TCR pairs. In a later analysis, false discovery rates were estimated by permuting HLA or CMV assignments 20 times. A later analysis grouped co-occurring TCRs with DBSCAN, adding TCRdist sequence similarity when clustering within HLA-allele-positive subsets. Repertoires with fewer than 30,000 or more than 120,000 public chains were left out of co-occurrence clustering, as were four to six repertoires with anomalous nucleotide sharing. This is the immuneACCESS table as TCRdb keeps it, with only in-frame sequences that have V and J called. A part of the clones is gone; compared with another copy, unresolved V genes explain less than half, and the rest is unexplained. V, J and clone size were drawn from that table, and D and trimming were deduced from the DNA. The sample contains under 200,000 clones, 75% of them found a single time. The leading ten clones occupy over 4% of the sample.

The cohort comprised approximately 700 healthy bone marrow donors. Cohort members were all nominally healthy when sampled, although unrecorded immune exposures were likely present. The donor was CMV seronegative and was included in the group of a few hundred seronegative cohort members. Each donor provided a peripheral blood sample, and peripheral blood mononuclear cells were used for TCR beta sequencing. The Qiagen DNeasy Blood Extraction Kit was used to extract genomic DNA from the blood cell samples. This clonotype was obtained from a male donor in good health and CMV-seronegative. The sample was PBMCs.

The nucleotide sequence is given as TGTGCCAGCAGGGAAATAGCGGGAGGGAACACCGGGGAGCTGTTTTTT. It specifies CASREIAGGNTGELFF. The sequence joins TRBV5-6 to TRBJ2-2; 10 bases in the junction line up with TRBD2. Trimming removed 5 bases from V and 1 base from J; the gene matches leave 5 bases unexplained. The germline V gene encodes CDR1 SGHDT and CDR2 YYEEEE. The CDR3, from cysteine to phenylalanine, totals 16 residues. The only DNA kept is the CDR3, 48 bases in frame from the first base. Outside the CDR3, residues come from the reference TRBV5-6 and TRBJ2-2 proteins, so the full variable domain is: DAGVTQSPTHLIKTRGQQVTLRCSPKSGHDTVSWYQQALGQGPQFIFQYYEEEERQRGNFPDRFSGHQFPNYSSELNVNALLLGDSALYLCASREIAGGNTGELFFGEGSRLTVL.